This T cell receptor (beta chain) was captured by sequencing in a study of T-cell memory formation after mild COVID-19. General observations from the study: The main location of contracting CD4+ clones was CM and EM, and that of contracting CD8+ clones was EMRA.

V shed 5 bases, J shed 1 base, and the junction held 9 bases outside the gene matches. The CDR3 is made up of 16 amino acids. Germline V gene sequence: CDR1 SEHNR, CDR2 FQNEAQ (reference sequence). This clonotype has ten or more counts. Its specificity is unknown. Using its own MiXCR run on the 5' RACE reads, TCRdb lists one record per CDR3 protein. The sample has under 250,000 distinct CDR3 sequences; 7.5% to 10% are singletons. The gene calls are TRBV7-9 and TRBJ2-3; 7 nucleotides agree with TRBD1. The clonotype was recovered from a man between 18 and 35 years old who had mild COVID-19 (a few samples of this study predate the infection). Cell type and time point are not known. The source material was PBMCs or a T cell subset sorted from them (not recorded which). The DNA of the CDR3 is TGTGCCAGCAGCCGATTCAGGACAGGACGCACAGATACGCAGTATTTT. Translation gives CASSRFRTGRTDTQYF.